The 9 T cell receptor beta chains presented below share a single source sample, sequenced in a study of early T cells in non-severe SARS-CoV-2 infection. MiXCR, run by TCRdb on the 5' RACE reads, gives a single entry per CDR3 protein. The data show under 45,000 distinct CDR3 sequences, 5% to 6% seen once. The starting material was whole blood, obtained at baseline. The receptors were sampled from an adult who was a healthcare worker with PCR-confirmed SARS-CoV-2 infection or an uninfected control (not recorded which).

There are many counts of this clonotype. V is TRBV24-1 and J is TRBJ2-1, with 7 bases lining up with TRBD1. Germline CDR1 is KGHDR and CDR2 is SFDVKD. The CDR3 contains 13 residues. V was pared by 9 bases and J by 1 base, with 2 bases of the junction left unmatched. The CDR3 DNA reads TGTGCCACCGGGACAGATTCCTACAATGAGCAGTTCTTC. It is translated as CATGTDSYNEQFF.

This clonotype was observed many times. CDR3 sequence: CSSWDGVGSNQPQHF. In DNA form, the CDR3 reads TGCAGCTCCTGGGACGGGGTCGGGAGCAATCAGCCCCAGCATTTT. The V and J genes are TRBV29-1 and TRBJ1-5, with TRBD1 as a possible D gene (5 bases). Deletions cut 8 bases from V and 1 base from J, with 18 bases between. Germline V gene data show CDR1 as SQVTM and CDR2 as ANQGSEA. The CDR3 length is 15 residues. Drawing the rest from reference TRBV29-1 and TRBJ1-5, the complete variable domain is SAVISQKPSRDICQRGTSLTIQCQVDSQVTMMFWYRQQPGQSLTLIATANQGSEATYESGFVIDKFPISRPNLTFSTLTVSNMSPEDSSIYLCSSWDGVGSNQPQHFGDGTRLSIL.

This clonotype was found a few times. This chain connects TRBV20-1 to TRBJ1-1; 8 positions agree with TRBD1. Germline lookup yields CDR1 DFQATT and CDR2 SNEGSKA (reference sequence). V lost 2 bases to trimming and J lost 4 bases; unmatched junction nucleotides: 9. This CDR3 comprises 15 residues. The CDR3 bases are TGCAGTGCTAGATATTCCCGGACAGGGCGCACTGAAGCTTTCTTT. This codes for CSARYSRTGRTEAFF.

This clonotype has at least ten counts. The CDR3 is CASSGSSGVETQYF. Here the CDR3 DNA reads TGTGCCAGTAGCGGGAGTTCAGGTGTGGAGACCCAGTACTTC. The chain combines TRBV19 with TRBJ2-5, with a weak D call TRBD2 (6 bases). Germline CDR1 is LNHDA and CDR2 is SQIVND (reference sequence). The CDR3 is made up of 14 amino acids. V lost 6 bases and J 5 bases, leaving 16 bases between the germline ends.

For this clonotype: One junction end does not reproduce the germline sequence, and a read error may be involved. The V and J genes are TRBV7-9 and TRBJ2-1; a weak D match, TRBD2 (5 bases). Germline CDR1 and CDR2: SEHNR and FQNEAQ (reference sequence). The CDR3 length is 12 residues. CDR3 in amino acids: CASSLNTASLLF. As DNA, the CDR3 is TGTGCCAGCAGCTTAAATACTGCTAGCCTCCTCTTC.

This clonotype showed up many times. V and J are TRBV21-1 and TRBJ2-1; the table gives TRBD1 as D, unverified against the DNA. TRBV21-1 is a recognized pseudogene. This CDR3 is built from 17 residues. For the CDR3, the DNA is TGTGCCAGCAGCAAAAAGAGGACAGGGTTTGGACACAATGAGCAGTTCTTC. This codes for CASSKKRTGFGHNEQFF.

There are many counts of this clonotype. An end of the junction does not agree with germline; a read error may underlie this. The gene calls are TRBV28 and TRBJ2-7; no firm D call. CDR1 is MDHEN, CDR2 SYDVKM, per germline. The length of the CDR3 is 15 residues. The CDR3 loop is CASTLGPRPSNEQYF. The CDR3 coding sequence is TGTGCCAGCACTCTCGGCCCTAGACCCTCCAACGAGCAGTACTTC.

Ten or more counts support this clonotype. CDR3 amino acids: CASSKGQAEQYF. In DNA, the CDR3 is TGCGCCAGCAGCAAGGGACAGGCCGAGCAGTACTTC. The chain has TRBV5-1 and TRBJ2-7, with 8 positions matching TRBD1. J was trimmed by 6 bases and V by 4 bases; bases with no gene match: 3. Germline CDR1 and CDR2: SGHRS and YFSETQ. The CDR3 loop spans 12 amino acids.

This clonotype was found a few times. This chain connects TRBV4-2 to TRBJ2-7; possibly TRBD2 for D (6 bases). Trimming pared 0 bases from V and 0 bases from J, leaving 15 bases between. The CDR3 spans 17 residues. Looked up from germline, CDR1 is LGHNA and CDR2 is YNFKEQ. The CDR3: CASSQESAGRASYEQYF. CDR3 DNA: TGTGCCAGCAGCCAAGAAAGTGCGGGAAGGGCCTCCTACGAGCAGTACTTC.